This passage covers 28 T cell receptor beta chains from one sample sequenced in a study of spatial heterogeneity in lung cancer. The time point was: blood at routine non-recurrence follow-up after resection. Whole RNA, isolated from tumor, nontumor lung or frozen PBMC, was sequenced without prior sorting. TCRdb recomputed calls from the 5' RACE reads with MiXCR, one row per CDR3 protein. The table has roughly 120,000 distinct CDR3 sequences, 10% to 15% seen once; the top ten hold roughly 17%. This sample comprised PBMCs, obtained at follow-up. Receptor source: a male donor with early-stage non-small cell lung cancer.

The CDR3 sequence: CASSDSNRNTGELFF. CDR3 nucleotide sequence: TGTGCCAGCAGTGACTCCAACAGAAACACCGGGGAGCTGTTTTTT. This rearrangement joins TRBV6-4 to TRBJ2-2; no clear D gene. This CDR3 region has 15 residues. Germline V gene data show CDR1 as MRHNA and CDR2 as SNTAGT. Trimming took 0 bases from V and 2 from J, leaving 7 bases between them.

The V gene is TRBV30, the J gene TRBJ1-6; no clear D. Germline CDR1 and CDR2: GTSNPN and SVGIG (reference sequence). There are 10 residues in the CDR3. The V gene lost 6 bases and the J gene lost 8 bases, with 5 bases spanning the gap. CDR3 residues: CACSDSPLHF. Here the CDR3 DNA reads TGTGCCTGTTCCGATTCACCCCTCCACTTT.

The gene calls are TRBV20-1 and TRBJ1-6; D unresolved. The germline V gene encodes CDR1 DFQATT and CDR2 SNEGSKA (reference sequence). The CDR3 is 16 residues long. V lost 3 bases, J lost 4 bases, and 16 bases lay in between. In DNA, the CDR3 is TGCAGTGCTAGTCGGCCCGTTCGAGCGTATAATTCACCCCTCCACTTT. Amino acid sequence: CSASRPVRAYNSPLHF.

This clonotype was counted ten times or more. This chain joins TRBV29-1 and TRBJ1-1; 10 nucleotides match TRBD1. Per germline, CDR1 SQVTM and CDR2 ANQGSEA. Germline trimming cut 7 bases from V and 4 bases from J; bases unmatched to any gene: 9. This CDR3 region has 14 residues. The DNA of the CDR3 is TGCAGCGGACGGACAGGGGGATTCGGCACTGAAGCTTTCTTT. Translating it yields CSGRTGGFGTEAFF.

This clonotype was recorded a few times. This chain links TRBV27 with TRBJ2-7, with 7 bases identical to TRBD1. The J segment lost 1 base and the V segment lost 3 bases, leaving 6 bases of the junction unmatched. Germline CDR1 reads MNHEY; CDR2 reads SMNVEV (reference sequence). This CDR3 is built from 15 residues. CDR3 in amino acids: CASSLVGQISYEQYF. As DNA, the CDR3 is TGTGCCAGCAGTTTGGTGGGACAGATTTCCTACGAGCAGTACTTC.

The genes are TRBV7-6 and TRBJ1-4, with a weak D call TRBD1 (6 bases). Germline V gives CDR1 SGHVS, CDR2 FNYEAQ. This CDR3 region has 16 residues. V was pared by 4 bases and J by 7 bases, with 19 bases between. CDR3 residues: CASSSLLSGAREKLFF. DNA of the CDR3: TGTGCCAGCAGCTCCCTTTTATCAGGGGCGCGTGAAAAACTGTTTTTT.

This clonotype was seen many times. J is TRBJ1-5 and V is TRBV6-6; 7 bases are a match to TRBD1. J was trimmed by 4 bases and V by 5 bases; bases with no gene match: 8. The germline gives CDR1 MNHNY, CDR2 SVGAGI (reference sequence). CDR3 size: 15 residues. CDR3 amino acids: CASSERGGGNQPQHF. As DNA, the CDR3 is TGTGCCAGCAGTGAGAGAGGGGGCGGAAATCAGCCCCAGCATTTT.

V is TRBV4-3 and J is TRBJ2-7; D call uncertain. The V end was cut by 0 bases, the J end by 2 bases, with 11 bases between. The CDR3 sequence is 15 residues long. Germline V gives CDR1 LGHNA, CDR2 YSLEER. CDR3 protein: CASSQEGLPPYEQYF. CDR3 DNA: TGCGCCAGCAGCCAAGAAGGGCTCCCTCCCTACGAGCAGTACTTC.

This clonotype showed up just a few times. This rearrangement joins TRBV19 to TRBJ1-2, with 8 bases lining up with TRBD1. CDR1 is LNHDA, CDR2 SQIVND, per germline (reference sequence). V shed 3 bases and J 4 bases; nucleotides not matched to a gene: 4. The length of the CDR3 is 14 residues. The CDR3 nucleotides read TGTGCCAGTAGTATCGGACAGGGAATCTATGGCTACACCTTC. Protein sequence: CASSIGQGIYGYTF. The entire variable domain, with the rest obtained from reference TRBV19 and TRBJ1-2, is as follows: DGGITQSPKYLFRKEGQNVTLSCEQNLNHDAMYWYRQDPGQGLRLIYYSQIVNDFQKGDIAEGYSVSREKKESFPLTVTSAQKNPTAFYLCASSIGQGIYGYTFGSGTRLTVV.

This clonotype was observed many times. This rearrangement joins TRBV5-1 to TRBJ2-1; 8 bases fit TRBD1. Germline V gene data show CDR1 as SGHRS and CDR2 as YFSETQ. The CDR3 covers 15 residues. The V segment lost 4 bases and the J segment 7 bases; nucleotides outside the gene matches: 10. The CDR3 sequence is CASSIGQGGGNEQFF. Written as DNA, the CDR3 is TGCGCCAGCAGCATAGGACAGGGTGGTGGAAATGAGCAGTTCTTC.

This chain uses TRBV28 with TRBJ2-7, with TRBD2 as a possible D gene (6 bases). The CDR3 extends over 13 amino acids. CDR1 is MDHEN, CDR2 SYDVKM, per germline. V shed 6 bases and J shed 3 bases, with 12 bases lying between them. DNA for the CDR3: TGTGCCAGCAGCTTCGGGGGAAGCTACGAGCAGTACTTC. Encoded protein: CASSFGGSYEQYF.

This clonotype has more than one count but fewer than ten. The genes are TRBV24-1 and TRBJ2-5; D is perhaps TRBD1 (5 bases). V gave up 5 bases and J gave up 2 bases, with 8 bases separating them. Germline CDR1 KGHDR, CDR2 SFDVKD. This CDR3 contains 13 residues. The CDR3 sequence is CATSGTGQETQYF. The CDR3 DNA reads as TGTGCCACCAGTGGAACAGGACAAGAGACCCAGTACTTC.

The V gene is TRBV5-6, the J gene TRBJ2-5; D is unresolved. The CDR3 length is 16 residues. Trimming took off 4 bases at V and 1 base at J, with 17 bases between the two ends. Germline assignment: CDR1 SGHDT and CDR2 YYEEEE. CDR3 loop: CASSLAVGRFQETQYF. In DNA, the CDR3 is TGTGCCAGCAGCCTCGCCGTAGGCCGATTCCAAGAGACCCAGTACTTC.

This clonotype was detected many times. The rearrangement uses TRBV6-5 and TRBJ1-1, with D unresolved. The CDR3 runs 14 residues. V was pared by 0 bases and J by 0 bases, with 5 bases between. The germline gives CDR1 MNHEY, CDR2 SVGAGI. The CDR3 loop reads CASSYSRLNTEAFF. The CDR3 DNA reads TGTGCCAGCAGTTACTCGAGACTGAACACTGAAGCTTTCTTT.

The V and J genes are TRBV28 and TRBJ2-5; 11 bases align to TRBD2. With V trimmed by 5 bases and J by 1 base, 9 bases remained unmatched. Germline CDR1 MDHEN, CDR2 SYDVKM. The CDR3 length is 17 residues. The CDR3 loop is CASSTLAGTSGQETQYF. CDR3 in DNA: TGTGCCAGCAGTACCTTAGCCGGGACTAGCGGCCAAGAGACCCAGTACTTC. Full variable domain (remainder filled in from reference TRBV28 and TRBJ2-5): DVKVTQSSRYLVKRTGEKVFLECVQDMDHENMFWYRQDPGLGLRLIYFSYDVKMKEKGDIPEGYSVSREKKERFSLILESASTNQTSMYLCASSTLAGTSGQETQYFGPGTRLLVL.

This clonotype was detected many times. Here the CDR3 DNA reads TGTGCCATCAGTGCGGGGGACATCCATTACGAGCAGTACTTC. Translated, it gives CAISAGDIHYEQYF. The chain employs TRBV10-3 and TRBJ2-7; tentatively, D is TRBD1 or TRBD2 (6 bases each). Trimming left V 4 bases short and J 4 bases short, with 14 bases between. The CDR3 runs to 14 residues. The germline V gene has CDR1 ENHRY and CDR2 SYGVKD.

This clonotype turned up a few times. The gene calls are TRBV12-3 or TRBV12-4 and TRBJ2-1; D might be TRBD1 (6 bases). This CDR3 has 15 residues. V lost 1 base, J lost 3 bases, and 10 bases lay in between. CDR3 sequence: CASSLDRVIYNEQFF. The CDR3 nucleotides are TGTGCCAGCAGTTTAGACAGGGTAATCTACAATGAGCAGTTCTTC.

This clonotype was seen a handful of times. The genes are TRBV5-1 and TRBJ2-2; 9 bases map to TRBD1. V was pared by 9 bases and J by 4 bases, with 4 bases of the junction left unmatched. The length of the CDR3 is 13 residues. CDR1 and CDR2 from the germline V gene are SGHRS and YFSETQ. The CDR3 reads CATRDRVTGELFF. CDR3 nucleotide sequence: TGCGCCACCCGGGACAGGGTCACCGGGGAGCTGTTTTTT. The complete variable domain, with remaining parts taken from reference TRBV5-1 and TRBJ2-2, reads KAGVTQTPRYLIKTRGQQVTLSCSPISGHRSVSWYQQTPGQGLQFLFEYFSETQRNKGNFPGRFSGRQFSNSRSEMNVSTLELGDSALYLCATRDRVTGELFFGEGSRLTVL.

Note on this clonotype: A much larger clone lies one base from this, so it may be a read error. The genes are TRBV5-1 and TRBJ2-3; D is undetermined. V was cut by 7 bases and J by 0 bases, with 12 bases left in between. CDR3 length: 14 residues. From germline, CDR1 is SGHRS and CDR2 YFSETQ. The CDR3 DNA sequence: TGCGCCAGCGGCCAAGCTGACAGCACAGATACGCAGTATTTT. It specifies CASGQADSTDTQYF.

This clonotype was recorded a few times. The chain employs TRBV20-1 and TRBJ1-1; D ambiguous. Germline V gene sequence: CDR1 DFQATT, CDR2 SNEGSKA (reference sequence). V was cut by 2 bases and J by 1 base, with 11 bases left in between. This CDR3 is 14 amino acids long. CDR3 residues: CSARRRLGNTEAFF. CDR3 DNA: TGCAGTGCTAGAAGGAGGCTTGGGAACACTGAAGCTTTCTTT.

This clonotype was counted only a few times. The V gene is TRBV3-1, the J gene TRBJ2-7; no definite D call. The CDR3 sequence is 13 residues long. The V end lost 0 bases, the J end lost 6 bases, and 9 bases lay between the germline ends. Germline V gene sequence: CDR1 LGHDT, CDR2 YNNKEL (reference sequence). CDR3 bases: TGTGCCAGCAGCCAAGATACAACAGTCGAGCAGTACTTC. It yields the protein CASSQDTTVEQYF.

The DNA for the CDR3 is TGTGCCAGCCGGACAGGTTCTGAAAAACTGTTTTTT. It codes for CASRTGSEKLFF. The rearrangement joins TRBV2 to TRBJ1-4, with 7 nucleotides matching TRBD1. The CDR3 loop spans 12 amino acids. Trimming removed 8 bases from V and 7 bases from J; junction bases left unmatched: 4. Germline CDR1 reads SNHLY; CDR2 reads FYNNEI.

This clonotype was seen only once. V is TRBV9 and J is TRBJ1-5, with D unclear. The CDR3 is 13 amino acids. Germline values: CDR1 SGDLS, CDR2 YYNGEE. The V end lost 0 bases, the J end lost 4 bases, and 5 bases lay between the germline ends. DNA for the CDR3: TGTGCCAGCAGCGTAGACGGGAATCAGCCCCAGCATTTT. Protein sequence: CASSVDGNQPQHF.

This clonotype was seen more than once but under ten times. V usage is TRBV9 and J usage is TRBJ1-1, with 8 bases matching TRBD1. This CDR3 is built from 13 residues. Germline V CDR1 and CDR2: SGDLS, YYNGEE. The trim removed 5 bases at V and 1 base at J, leaving 1 base unmatched. CDR3 amino acids: CASRGQANTEAFF. CDR3 bases: TGTGCCAGCAGGGGACAGGCGAACACTGAAGCTTTCTTT.

This clonotype was seen only a few times. The chain joins TRBV6-5 to TRBJ2-7; 8 bases map to TRBD1. The J segment lost 7 bases and the V segment lost 5 bases, leaving 10 bases of the junction unmatched. This CDR3 is 14 amino acids long. Germline CDR1 is MNHEY and CDR2 is SVGAGI. CDR3 in amino acids: CASSPRTGPREQYF. CDR3 in DNA: TGTGCCAGCAGTCCCCGGACAGGGCCTAGGGAGCAGTACTTC.

The rearrangement uses TRBV24-1 and TRBJ1-2; no firm D call. Germline-derived CDR1 and CDR2 are KGHDR and SFDVKD. This CDR3 has 14 residues. V lost 6 bases and J 5 bases, leaving 15 bases between the germline ends. DNA of the CDR3: TGTGCCACCAGTCCGGGAATCGGACTGTATGGCTACACCTTC. Amino acids: CATSPGIGLYGYTF.

This clonotype was seen ten or more times. This chain connects TRBV7-9 to TRBJ1-5; D unclear. The CDR3 loop spans 12 amino acids. CDR1 is SEHNR and CDR2 is FQNEAQ in the germline V gene (reference sequence). The germline V and J ends were trimmed by 3 bases and 5 bases, with 5 bases remaining between them. In DNA, the CDR3 is TGTGCCAGCAGCTTCCCGGATCAGCCCCAGCATTTT. It specifies CASSFPDQPQHF.

This clonotype was observed a handful of times. The chain carries TRBV6-5 and TRBJ2-2; possible D gene TRBD2, 5 bases. V was shortened by 3 bases and J by 4 bases, with 12 bases between the two germline ends. Per germline, CDR1 MNHEY and CDR2 SVGAGI. CDR3 length: 15 residues. The DNA of the CDR3 is TGTGCCAGCAGTTATAGTACTAGTGTCACCGGGGAGCTGTTTTTT. Protein: CASSYSTSVTGELFF.